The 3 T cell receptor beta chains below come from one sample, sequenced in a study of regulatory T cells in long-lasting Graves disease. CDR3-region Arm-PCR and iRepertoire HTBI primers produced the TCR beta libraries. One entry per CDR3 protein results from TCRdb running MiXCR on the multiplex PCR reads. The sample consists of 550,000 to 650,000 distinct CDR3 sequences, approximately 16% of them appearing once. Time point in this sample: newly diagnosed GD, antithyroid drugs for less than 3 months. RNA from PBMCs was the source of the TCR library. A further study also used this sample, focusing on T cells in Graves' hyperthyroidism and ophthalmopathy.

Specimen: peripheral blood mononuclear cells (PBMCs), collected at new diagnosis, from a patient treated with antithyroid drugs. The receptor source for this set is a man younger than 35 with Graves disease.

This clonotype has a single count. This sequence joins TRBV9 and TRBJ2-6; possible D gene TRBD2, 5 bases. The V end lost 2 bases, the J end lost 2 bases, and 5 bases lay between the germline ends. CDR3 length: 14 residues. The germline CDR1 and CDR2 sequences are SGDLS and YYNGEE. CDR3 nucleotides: TGTGCCAGCAGCGTCGGGACTGGGGCCAACGTCCTGACTTTC. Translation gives CASSVGTGANVLTF. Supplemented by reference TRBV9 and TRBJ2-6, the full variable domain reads DSGVTQTPKHLITATGQRVTLRCSPRSGDLSVYWYQQSLDQGLQFLIQYYNGEERAKGNILERFSAQQFPDLHSELNLSSLELGDSALYFCASSVGTGANVLTFGAGSRLTVL.

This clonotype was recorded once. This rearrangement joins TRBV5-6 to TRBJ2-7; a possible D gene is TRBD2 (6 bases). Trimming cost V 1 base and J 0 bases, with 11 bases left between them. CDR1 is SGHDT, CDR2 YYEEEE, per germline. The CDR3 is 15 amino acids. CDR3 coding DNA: TGTGCCAGCAGCTTGATTGGCGGGATCTCCTACGAGCAGTACTTC. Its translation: CASSLIGGISYEQYF.

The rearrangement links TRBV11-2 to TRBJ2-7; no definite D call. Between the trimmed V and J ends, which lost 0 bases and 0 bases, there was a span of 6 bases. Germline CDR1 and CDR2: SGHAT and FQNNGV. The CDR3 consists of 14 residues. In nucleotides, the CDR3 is TGTGCCAGCAGCTTAGATGTCAACTCCTACGAGCAGTACTTC. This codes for CASSLDVNSYEQYF.